The subject of this entry is one T cell receptor beta chain. The data originate from a study of blood T cell repertoires in COVID-19. Study details: The United States, Italy and Spain provided the acute and convalescent COVID-19 samples. The cDNA or gDNA used as material had been derived from T cells, B-cell-depleted T cells, or PBMCs.

In the original processing: How many nucleated cells were present was estimated from reference gene primer amplification. Sequencing was performed with immunoSEQ multiplex PCR; in TCRdb, only in-frame clones are kept and a portion is missing. The DNA gave D and trimming, while V, J and clone size come from that table. The data hold 150,000 to 200,000 clones, with less than 90% observed a single time. V dropped 0 bases and J dropped 2 bases, with 9 bases sitting between them. This CDR3 is built from 15 residues. Germline V gene lookup returns CDR1 SGHVS and CDR2 FNYEAQ. The TCR sequence derives from an older man with active or convalescent COVID-19. J is TRBJ2-3 and V is TRBV7-6; the D gene is possibly TRBD2 (5 bases). The sample comprised peripheral blood. The CDR3 protein is CASSLALGNTDTQYF. In DNA, the CDR3 is TGTGCCAGCAGCTTAGCGCTCGGGAACACAGATACGCAGTATTTT. The entire variable domain, with the rest obtained from reference TRBV7-6 and TRBJ2-3, is as follows: GAGVSQSPRYKVTKRGQDVALRCDPISGHVSLYWYRQALGQGPEFLTYFNYEAQQDKSGLPNDRFSAERPEGSISTLTIQRTEQRDSAMYRCASSLALGNTDTQYFGPGTRLTVL.